One sample yielded the 26 T cell receptor beta chains listed below, sequenced in a study of T-cell memory formation after mild COVID-19 (dated by TCRdb to about 2021). The library was obtained by 5' RACE. For sequencing, an Illumina NovaSeq 6000 was employed. Through fastp at Q25 and MiXCR, TCRdb rebuilt clones from the public reads, retaining in-frame beta chains. Rows merge per CDR3 protein into single entries with the most common DNA and genes. This sample comprises some 490,000 distinct CDR3 sequences, roughly 20% of them detected only once. Jointly, the top ten make up about 12% of the sample. The sample was PBMCs or a T cell subset sorted from them (not recorded which). The receptors were sampled from an adult woman who had mild COVID-19 (a few samples of this study predate the infection). The sample titles of this study are shuffled in the database, so cell type and time point are left out; the donor was told from shared clones.

This clonotype occurred a few times. The CDR3 is CASSQDNGPTDTQYF. The CDR3 nucleotides read TGCGCCAGCAGCCAAGATAATGGCCCCACAGATACGCAGTATTTT. The chain is built from TRBV4-3 and TRBJ2-3; no firm D call. Germline CDR1 and CDR2: LGHNA and YSLEER. Trimming shortened V by 0 bases and J by 2 bases, and 9 bases separated the two germline ends. This CDR3 has 15 amino acids.

This clonotype was detected ten times or more. The rearrangement uses TRBV20-1 and TRBJ2-3; 11 bases match TRBD2. The CDR3 consists of 15 residues. V lost 3 bases, J lost 4 bases, and 6 bases stayed unmatched. The germline V gene has CDR1 DFQATT and CDR2 SNEGSKA (reference sequence). This CDR3 reads CSASSGGAGSDTQYF. CDR3 sequence (DNA): TGCAGTGCTAGTAGCGGGGGGGCCGGGTCAGATACGCAGTATTTT.

The chain combines TRBV7-9 with TRBJ2-7; 9 positions match TRBD2. Germline V gene data show CDR1 as SEHNR and CDR2 as FQNEAQ (reference sequence). V lost 2 bases, J lost 1 base, and 9 bases stayed unmatched. The length of the CDR3 is 17 residues. This CDR3 is CASSLLSSGDLSYEQYF. The DNA for the CDR3 is TGTGCCAGCAGCTTACTGTCTAGCGGGGACCTTTCCTACGAGCAGTACTTC.

This clonotype came up many times. The genes are TRBV15 and TRBJ2-4; possible D gene TRBD1, 6 bases. The germline V gene has CDR1 LNHNV and CDR2 YYDKDF (reference sequence). Trimming pared 8 bases from V and 1 base from J, leaving 15 bases between. The CDR3 is 15 residues long. This chain's CDR3 is CATDKTGKAKNIQYF. In DNA form, the CDR3 reads TGTGCCACCGACAAAACAGGGAAGGCCAAAAACATTCAGTACTTC.

There are a few counts of this clonotype. In DNA form, the CDR3 reads TGTGCCTTGATGCAAAGCGGGGGGGCCCGAACCGGGGAGCTGTTTTTT. Its protein product is CALMQSGGARTGELFF. The J gene is TRBJ2-2, the V gene TRBV30; 10 bases line up with TRBD2. This CDR3 has 16 residues. V was clipped by 7 bases and J by 5 bases; unmatched bases: 13. CDR1 and CDR2 (germline): GTSNPN, SVGIG (reference sequence).

This chain links TRBV5-5 with TRBJ2-1; D is possibly TRBD2 (6 bases). Trimming pared 0 bases from V and 5 bases from J, leaving 12 bases between. Germline CDR1 reads SGHKS; CDR2 reads YYEKEE (reference sequence). The CDR3 is 15 residues long. In nucleotides, the CDR3 is TGTGCCAGCAGCTTGGGAGGAGGGGCAAACAATGAGCAGTTCTTC. Its protein is CASSLGGGANNEQFF.

This chain uses TRBV5-1 with TRBJ2-7; TRBD2 matches at 11 bases. J gave up 3 bases and V 5 bases, and 7 bases lay outside the gene matches. Germline CDR1 SGHRS, CDR2 YFSETQ. This CDR3 is 15 amino acids long. In nucleotides, the CDR3 is TGCGCCAGCAGGGTAGCGGGAGGGTCGCTCTACGAGCAGTACTTC. It codes for CASRVAGGSLYEQYF.

The chain has TRBV24-1 and TRBJ2-1; no clear D. Germline V CDR1 and CDR2: KGHDR, SFDVKD. V was clipped by 1 base and J by 1 base, with 1 base between them. The CDR3 is 13 amino acids. CDR3 in DNA: TGTGCCACCAGTGATTTTTCCTACAATGAGCAGTTCTTC. Translation: CATSDFSYNEQFF.

This clonotype was detected a few times. The rearrangement links TRBV5-1 to TRBJ2-5; D remains ambiguous. Trimming cost V 0 bases and J 5 bases, with 14 bases left between them. CDR1 SGHRS and CDR2 YFSETQ come from the germline V gene. CDR3 length: 15 residues. The CDR3 nucleotides are TGCGCCAGCAGCTTGGCCAGGCAGGCAAGCGAGACCCAGTACTTC. Translation: CASSLARQASETQYF. Drawing the rest from reference TRBV5-1 and TRBJ2-5, the complete variable domain is KAGVTQTPRYLIKTRGQQVTLSCSPISGHRSVSWYQQTPGQGLQFLFEYFSETQRNKGNFPGRFSGRQFSNSRSEMNVSTLELGDSALYLCASSLARQASETQYFGPGTRLLVL.

The CDR3: CATSDLLGQQETQYF. The CDR3 region has the DNA TGTGCCACCAGTGATTTGTTGGGACAACAAGAGACCCAGTACTTC. V is TRBV24-1 and J is TRBJ2-5; D might be TRBD1 (6 bases). Germline-derived CDR1 and CDR2 are KGHDR and SFDVKD. CDR3 length: 15 residues. V was pared by 0 bases and J by 2 bases, with 9 bases between.

In its sample, this clonotype was seen once. In DNA form, the CDR3 reads TGTGCCAGCAGCTTACGGGCAGGGATTGGCAATGAGCAGTTCTTC. Translating gives CASSLRAGIGNEQFF. This sequence joins TRBV11-2 and TRBJ2-1; possibly TRBD1 for D (5 bases). Germline V gene data show CDR1 as SGHAT and CDR2 as FQNNGV. The CDR3 length is 15 residues. The V and J ends lost 2 bases and 6 bases respectively, with 14 bases between them.

This clonotype was observed a single time. This chain uses TRBV11-2 with TRBJ1-1, with D possibly being TRBD1 (5 bases). V gave up 6 bases and J gave up 2 bases, with 16 bases separating them. The CDR3 has 15 residues. CDR1 and CDR2 from the germline V gene are SGHAT and FQNNGV. CDR3 protein: CASSYSQAPNTEAFF. The CDR3 DNA reads as TGTGCCAGCAGTTACTCACAGGCGCCAAACACTGAAGCTTTCTTT.

This clonotype was found a few times. The genes are TRBV5-1 and TRBJ2-7, with 9 bases lining up with TRBD2. The V gene's germline CDR1 is SGHRS and CDR2 YFSETQ. Germline trimming cut 0 bases from V and 4 bases from J; bases unmatched to any gene: 5. This CDR3 is built from 15 residues. This CDR3 is CASSLVAGGPYEQYF. The CDR3 nucleotides read TGCGCCAGCAGCTTGGTGGCGGGAGGGCCGTACGAGCAGTACTTC.

This sequence joins TRBV9 and TRBJ1-2; D gene ambiguous. The CDR3 runs 14 residues. The V and J ends lost 8 bases and 0 bases respectively, with 14 bases between them. Per germline, CDR1 SGDLS and CDR2 YYNGEE. The CDR3 region is CARSPRIANYGYTF. The CDR3 nucleotides are TGTGCCAGGTCGCCCCGGATAGCTAACTATGGCTACACCTTC.

DNA for the CDR3: TGTGCCAGCAGTCTTCAAAATGAAGAGACCCAGTACTTC. The encoded protein is CASSLQNEETQYF. This chain links TRBV12-3 or TRBV12-4 with TRBJ2-5; D is ambiguous. The CDR3 runs to 13 residues. V was shortened by 5 bases and J by 3 bases, with 10 bases between the two germline ends.

The chain combines TRBV5-1 with TRBJ2-3; 7 nucleotides line up with TRBD2. This CDR3 has 16 amino acids. V dropped 4 bases and J dropped 1; count of bases not matched to a gene: 9. The V gene's germline CDR1 is SGHRS and CDR2 YFSETQ. The CDR3 DNA follows: TGCGCCAGCAGCCCGGATTTCGCGGGAGGCACAGATACGCAGTATTTT. Encoded protein: CASSPDFAGGTDTQYF.

The chain links TRBV2 to TRBJ2-7; D may correspond to TRBD1 or TRBD2 (5 bases each). CDR1 and CDR2 from the germline V gene are SNHLY and FYNNEI. This CDR3 region has 13 residues. Trimming took 7 bases from V and 3 from J, leaving 13 bases between them. The CDR3 is CASTPGTDYEQYF. DNA for the CDR3: TGTGCCAGCACCCCAGGGACGGACTACGAGCAGTACTTC.

The chain carries TRBV6-2 or TRBV6-3 and TRBJ2-5, with unresolved D. Germline V CDR1 and CDR2: MNHEY, SVGEGT. Trimming shortened V by 8 bases and J by 0 bases, and 10 bases separated the two germline ends. The CDR3 spans 13 residues. This CDR3 reads CASALSYQETQYF. CDR3 bases: TGTGCCAGCGCCTTAAGCTACCAAGAGACCCAGTACTTC.

This clonotype was observed a few times. The chain carries TRBV18 and TRBJ2-1; 9 positions agree with TRBD1. The CDR3 covers 16 residues. Trimming removed 3 bases from V and 7 bases from J; junction bases left unmatched: 10. CDR1 and CDR2 from the germline V gene are KGHSH and LQKENI. The CDR3 here is CASSPSPGQGSNEQFF. In DNA form, the CDR3 reads TGTGCCAGCTCACCTAGCCCGGGACAGGGTAGTAATGAGCAGTTCTTC. Full variable domain (remainder filled in from reference TRBV18 and TRBJ2-1): NAGVMQNPRHLVRRRGQEARLRCSPMKGHSHVYWYRQLPEEGLKFMVYLQKENIIDESGMPKERFSAEFPKEGPSILRIQQVVRGDSAAYFCASSPSPGQGSNEQFFGPGTRLTVL.

This clonotype was found a few times. The chain combines TRBV5-1 with TRBJ2-1; 9 bases map to TRBD2. The CDR3 sequence is 16 residues long. J gave up 8 bases and V 6 bases, and 15 bases lay outside the gene matches. Germline CDR1 is SGHRS and CDR2 is YFSETQ. CDR3 bases: TGCGCCAGCAAGGTCTTTTGGGCGGGAGGGCGAGATGAGCAGTTCTTC. Its translation is CASKVFWAGGRDEQFF.

The genes are TRBV12-3 or TRBV12-4 and TRBJ2-1, with D hard to call. The J call is doubtful: the DNA matches TRBJ2-5 better. This CDR3 spans 14 amino acids. The CDR3 is CASSSVANQETQYF. The CDR3 DNA is TGTGCCAGCAGTTCGGTGGCTAACCAAGAGACCCAGTACTTC.

The chain carries TRBV7-3 and TRBJ1-1, with unresolved D. Trimming stripped 0 bases from V and 4 bases from J, with 9 bases between. Germline assignment: CDR1 SGHTA and CDR2 FQGTGA. The length of the CDR3 is 14 residues. The CDR3 here is CASSLTGSGTEAFF. The CDR3 region has the DNA TGTGCCAGCAGCTTAACAGGGTCGGGCACTGAAGCTTTCTTT. Looking up the rest from reference TRBV7-3 and TRBJ1-1 gives the full variable domain: GAGVSQTPSNKVTEKGKYVELRCDPISGHTALYWYRQSLGQGPEFLIYFQGTGAADDSGLPNDRFFAVRPEGSVSTLKIQRTERGDSAVYLCASSLTGSGTEAFFGQGTRLTVV.

This clonotype appeared many times. Mismatch with germline at one junction end may stem from a read error. The chain joins TRBV5-1 to TRBJ2-1; 15 bases map to TRBD2. This CDR3 spans 17 amino acids. The V gene's germline CDR1 is SGHRS and CDR2 YFSETQ. The CDR3, as DNA: TGTGCCAGCAGCCCGGGGACTAGCGGGGGGCTATACAATGAGCAGTTCTTC. Translated, it gives CASSPGTSGGLYNEQFF.

This clonotype has more than one count but fewer than ten. The chain carries TRBV5-1 and TRBJ1-1, with D maybe TRBD1 (5 bases). Trimming cost V 4 bases and J 5 bases, with 18 bases left between them. Germline V gene sequence: CDR1 SGHRS, CDR2 YFSETQ. The CDR3 sequence is 15 residues long. The chain's CDR3 is CASSGTQRVYTEAFF. The CDR3 DNA follows: TGCGCCAGCAGCGGGACCCAGCGTGTATATACTGAAGCTTTCTTT.

This rearrangement joins TRBV7-8 to TRBJ1-5; D may be TRBD1 (6 bases). There are 15 residues in the CDR3. V dropped 4 bases and J dropped 3 bases, with 13 bases sitting between them. The germline V gene has CDR1 SGHVS and CDR2 FQNEAQ. The CDR3 loop reads CASSSGAGVNQPQHF. In DNA, the CDR3 is TGTGCCAGCAGCTCAGGGGCGGGGGTCAATCAGCCCCAGCATTTT.

The chain combines TRBV7-9 with TRBJ2-3; 10 bases line up with TRBD2. V shed 5 bases, J shed 1 base, and the junction held 6 bases outside the gene matches. The CDR3 extends over 16 amino acids. CDR1 and CDR2 from the germline V gene are SEHNR and FQNEAQ (reference sequence). The CDR3 DNA sequence: TGTGCCAGCAGCCGGACCCTAGCGGGGGGCACAGATACGCAGTATTTT. Translated: CASSRTLAGGTDTQYF. Together with reference TRBV7-9 and TRBJ2-3, the CDR3 gives the full variable domain: DTGVSQNPRHKITKRGQNVTFRCDPISEHNRLYWYRQTLGQGPEFLTYFQNEAQLEKSRLLSDRFSAERPKGSFSTLEIQRTEQGDSAMYLCASSRTLAGGTDTQYFGPGTRLTVL.